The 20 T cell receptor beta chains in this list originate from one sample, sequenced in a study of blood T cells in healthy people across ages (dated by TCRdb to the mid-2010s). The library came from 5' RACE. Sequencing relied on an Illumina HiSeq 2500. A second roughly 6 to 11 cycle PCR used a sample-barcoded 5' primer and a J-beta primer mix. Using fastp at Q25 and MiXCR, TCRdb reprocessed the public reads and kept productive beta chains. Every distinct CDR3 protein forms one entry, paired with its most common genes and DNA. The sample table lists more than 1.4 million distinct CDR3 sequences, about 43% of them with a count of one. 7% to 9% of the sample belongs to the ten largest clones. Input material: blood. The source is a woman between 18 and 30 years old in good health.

CDR3 sequence: CASSVEGSGNEKLFF. The CDR3 coding sequence is TGTGCCAGCAGCGTAGAGGGGTCAGGGAATGAAAAACTGTTTTTT. The chain links TRBV9 to TRBJ1-4, with TRBD1 as a possible D gene (5 bases). Trimming took off 0 bases at V and 5 bases at J, with 11 bases between the two ends. Germline V gene lookup returns CDR1 SGDLS and CDR2 YYNGEE. The CDR3 loop spans 15 amino acids.

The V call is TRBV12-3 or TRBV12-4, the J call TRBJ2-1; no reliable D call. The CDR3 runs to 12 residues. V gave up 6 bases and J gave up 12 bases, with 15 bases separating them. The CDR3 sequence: CASRPLGWVQFF. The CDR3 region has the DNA TGTGCCAGCAGGCCCCTTGGATGGGTGCAGTTCTTC.

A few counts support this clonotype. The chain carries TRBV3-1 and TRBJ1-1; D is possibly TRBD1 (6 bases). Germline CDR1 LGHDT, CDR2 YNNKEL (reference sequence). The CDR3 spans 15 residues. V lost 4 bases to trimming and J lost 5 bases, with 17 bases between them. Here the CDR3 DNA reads TGTGCCAGCAGCCCTCGGGGGGGGCAGGGAACTGAAGCTTTCTTT. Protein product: CASSPRGGQGTEAFF.

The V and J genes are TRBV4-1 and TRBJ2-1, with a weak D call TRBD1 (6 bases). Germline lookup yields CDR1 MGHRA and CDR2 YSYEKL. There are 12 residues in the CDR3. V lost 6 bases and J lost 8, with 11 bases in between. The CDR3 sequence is CASRGAKDEQFF. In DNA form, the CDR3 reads TGCGCCAGCAGGGGGGCTAAGGATGAGCAGTTCTTC.

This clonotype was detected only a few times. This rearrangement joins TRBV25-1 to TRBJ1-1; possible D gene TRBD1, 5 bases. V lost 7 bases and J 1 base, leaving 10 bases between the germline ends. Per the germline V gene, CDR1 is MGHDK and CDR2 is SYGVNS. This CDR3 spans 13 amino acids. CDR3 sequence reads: CASIQGGNTEAFF. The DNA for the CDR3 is TGTGCCAGCATCCAGGGCGGGAACACTGAAGCTTTCTTT.

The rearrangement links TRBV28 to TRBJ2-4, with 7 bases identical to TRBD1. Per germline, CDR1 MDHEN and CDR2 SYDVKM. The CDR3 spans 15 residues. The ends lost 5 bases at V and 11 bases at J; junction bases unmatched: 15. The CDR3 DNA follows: TGTGCCAGCAGTCCCGCCGCCTCCGGGACAGCAGTTCAGTACTTC. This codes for CASSPAASGTAVQYF.

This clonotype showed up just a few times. CDR3 nucleotide sequence: TGCAGTGCTAGCTGGACTGGAAACTATGGCTACACCTTC. Encoded protein: CSASWTGNYGYTF. The rearrangement uses TRBV20-1 and TRBJ1-2; D ambiguous. CDR1 DFQATT and CDR2 SNEGSKA come from the germline V gene (reference sequence). The ends were cut back, 3 bases at V and 2 bases at J, with 10 bases in the middle. The CDR3 has 13 residues.

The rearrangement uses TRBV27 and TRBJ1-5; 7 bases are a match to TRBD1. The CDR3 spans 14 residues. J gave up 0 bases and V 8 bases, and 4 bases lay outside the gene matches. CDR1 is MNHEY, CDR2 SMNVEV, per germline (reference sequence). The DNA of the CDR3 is TGTGCCAGCCGGGACAGCTTTAGCAATCAGCCCCAGCATTTT. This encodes CASRDSFSNQPQHF.

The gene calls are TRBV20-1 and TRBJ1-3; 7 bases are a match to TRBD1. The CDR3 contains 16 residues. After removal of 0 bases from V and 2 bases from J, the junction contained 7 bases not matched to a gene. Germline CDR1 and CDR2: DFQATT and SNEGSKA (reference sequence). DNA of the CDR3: TGCAGTGCTAGAGATCACGGCAGGGGGGCTGGAAACACCATATATTTT. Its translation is CSARDHGRGAGNTIYF.

The CDR3 sequence: CSARDLTEGEAEAFF. The CDR3 DNA follows: TGCAGTGCTAGAGATTTAACCGAGGGGGAGGCTGAAGCTTTCTTT. The gene calls are TRBV20-1 and TRBJ1-1; TRBD1 is a possible D gene (6 bases). V was shortened by 0 bases and J by 6 bases, with 17 bases between the two germline ends. Germline CDR1 is DFQATT and CDR2 is SNEGSKA (reference sequence). This CDR3 has 15 amino acids.

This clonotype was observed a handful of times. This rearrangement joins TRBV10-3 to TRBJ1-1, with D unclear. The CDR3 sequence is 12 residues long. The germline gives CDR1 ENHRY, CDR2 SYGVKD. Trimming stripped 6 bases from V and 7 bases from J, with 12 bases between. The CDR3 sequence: CAIRPPGSEAFF. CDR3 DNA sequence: TGTGCCATCAGGCCTCCGGGGAGTGAAGCTTTCTTT.

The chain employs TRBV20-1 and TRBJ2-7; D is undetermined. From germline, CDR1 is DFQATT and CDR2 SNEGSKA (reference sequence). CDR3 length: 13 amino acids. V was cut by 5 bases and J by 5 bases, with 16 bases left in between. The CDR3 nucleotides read TGCAGTGCTCGACCAATTACTCTGGACGAGCAGTACTTC. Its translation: CSARPITLDEQYF.

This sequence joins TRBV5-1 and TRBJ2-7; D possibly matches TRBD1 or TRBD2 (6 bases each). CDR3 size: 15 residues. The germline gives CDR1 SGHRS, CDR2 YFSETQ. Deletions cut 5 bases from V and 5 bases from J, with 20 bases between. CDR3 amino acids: CASRADRDGGHEQYF. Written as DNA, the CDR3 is TGCGCCAGCAGGGCCGACCGGGACGGGGGCCACGAGCAGTACTTC.

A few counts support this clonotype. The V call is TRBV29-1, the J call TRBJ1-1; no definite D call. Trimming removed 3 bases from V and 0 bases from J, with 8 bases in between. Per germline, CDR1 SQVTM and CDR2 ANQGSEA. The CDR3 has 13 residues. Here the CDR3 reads CSVDRRLNTEAFF. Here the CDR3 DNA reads TGCAGCGTTGATCGACGGTTGAACACTGAAGCTTTCTTT.

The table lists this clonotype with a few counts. CDR3 coding DNA: TGTGCCAGCGCAGGGGGCGGCATGAACACTGAAGCTTTCTTT. Its protein product is CASAGGGMNTEAFF. The genes are TRBV6-5 and TRBJ1-1; TRBD1 matches 8 bases. This CDR3 comprises 14 residues. Germline values: CDR1 MNHEY, CDR2 SVGAGI. Unmatched junction bases numbered 5, after V lost 8 bases and J lost 0 bases.

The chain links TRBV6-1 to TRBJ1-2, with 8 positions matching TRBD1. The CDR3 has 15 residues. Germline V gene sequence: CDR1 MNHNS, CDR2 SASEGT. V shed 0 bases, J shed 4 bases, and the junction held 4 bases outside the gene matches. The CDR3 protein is CASSEAAGGSYGYTF. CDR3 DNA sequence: TGTGCCAGCAGTGAAGCGGCAGGGGGCAGCTATGGCTACACCTTC.

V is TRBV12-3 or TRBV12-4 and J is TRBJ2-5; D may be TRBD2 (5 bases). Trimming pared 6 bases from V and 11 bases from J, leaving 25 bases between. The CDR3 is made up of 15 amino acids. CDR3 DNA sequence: TGTGCCAGCAGCCCGAGCGGCGAGGCCTACAATGAGCAGTACTTC. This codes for CASSPSGEAYNEQYF.

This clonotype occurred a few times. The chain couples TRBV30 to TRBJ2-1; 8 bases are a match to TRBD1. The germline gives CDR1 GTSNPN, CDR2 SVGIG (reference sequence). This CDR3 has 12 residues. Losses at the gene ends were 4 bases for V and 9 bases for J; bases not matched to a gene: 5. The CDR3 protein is CAWTGGSGEQFF. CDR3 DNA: TGTGCCTGGACAGGGGGCTCTGGTGAGCAGTTCTTC.

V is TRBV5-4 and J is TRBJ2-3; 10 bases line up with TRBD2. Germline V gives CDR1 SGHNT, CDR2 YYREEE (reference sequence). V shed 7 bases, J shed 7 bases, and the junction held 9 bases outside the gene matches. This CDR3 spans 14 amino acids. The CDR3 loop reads CASAPAGGKYTQYF. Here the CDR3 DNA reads TGTGCCAGCGCCCCAGCGGGGGGGAAGTATACGCAGTATTTT. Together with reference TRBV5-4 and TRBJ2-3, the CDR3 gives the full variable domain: ETGVTQSPTHLIKTRGQQVTLRCSSQSGHNTVSWYQQALGQGPQFIFQYYREEENGRGNFPPRFSGLQFPNYSSELNVNALELDDSALYLCASAPAGGKYTQYFGPGTRLTVL.

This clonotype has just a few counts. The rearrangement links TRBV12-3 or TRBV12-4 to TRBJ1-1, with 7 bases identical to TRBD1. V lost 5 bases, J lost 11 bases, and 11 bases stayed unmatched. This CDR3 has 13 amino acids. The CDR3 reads CASSPGQAVEAFF. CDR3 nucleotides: TGTGCCAGCAGTCCCGGACAGGCCGTAGAGGCTTTCTTT.